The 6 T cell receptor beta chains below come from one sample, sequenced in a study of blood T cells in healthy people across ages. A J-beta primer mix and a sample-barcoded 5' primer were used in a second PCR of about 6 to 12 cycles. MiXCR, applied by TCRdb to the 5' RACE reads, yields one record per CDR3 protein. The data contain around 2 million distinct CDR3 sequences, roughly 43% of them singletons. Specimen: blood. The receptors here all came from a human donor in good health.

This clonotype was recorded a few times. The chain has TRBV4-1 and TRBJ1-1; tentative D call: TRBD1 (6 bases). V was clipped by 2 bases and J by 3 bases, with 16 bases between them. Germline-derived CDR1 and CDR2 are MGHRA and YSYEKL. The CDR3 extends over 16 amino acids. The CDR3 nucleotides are TGCGCCAGCAGCCAACTACGGATGGGACAAGACACTGAAGCTTTCTTT. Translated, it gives CASSQLRMGQDTEAFF.

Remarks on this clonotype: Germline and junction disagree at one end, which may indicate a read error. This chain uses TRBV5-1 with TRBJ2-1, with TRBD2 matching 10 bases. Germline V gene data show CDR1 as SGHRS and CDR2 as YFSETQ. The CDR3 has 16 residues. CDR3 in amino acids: CASSTILAGGNNGQFF. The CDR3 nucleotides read TGCGCCAGCAGCACCATTTTAGCGGGGGGAAACAATGGGCAGTTCTTC.

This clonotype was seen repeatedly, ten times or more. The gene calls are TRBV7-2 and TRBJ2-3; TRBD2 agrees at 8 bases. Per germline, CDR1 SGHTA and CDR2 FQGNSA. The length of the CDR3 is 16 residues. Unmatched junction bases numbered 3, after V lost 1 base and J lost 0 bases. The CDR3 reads CASSLVGGGSTDTQYF. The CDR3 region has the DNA TGTGCCAGCAGCTTAGTTGGCGGGGGGAGCACAGATACGCAGTATTTT.

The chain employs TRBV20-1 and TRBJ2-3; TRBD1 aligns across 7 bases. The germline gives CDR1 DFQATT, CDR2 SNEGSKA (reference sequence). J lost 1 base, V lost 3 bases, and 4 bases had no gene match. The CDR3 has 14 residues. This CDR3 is CSARHGTGTDTQYF. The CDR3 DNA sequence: TGCAGTGCTAGGCACGGGACAGGCACAGATACGCAGTATTTT.

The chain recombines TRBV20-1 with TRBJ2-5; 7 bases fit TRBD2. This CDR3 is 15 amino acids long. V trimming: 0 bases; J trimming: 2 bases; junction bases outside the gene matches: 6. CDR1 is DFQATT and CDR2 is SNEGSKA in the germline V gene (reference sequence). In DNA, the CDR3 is TGCAGTGCTAGAGATCACCCGGGACTACAAGAGACCCAGTACTTC. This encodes CSARDHPGLQETQYF.

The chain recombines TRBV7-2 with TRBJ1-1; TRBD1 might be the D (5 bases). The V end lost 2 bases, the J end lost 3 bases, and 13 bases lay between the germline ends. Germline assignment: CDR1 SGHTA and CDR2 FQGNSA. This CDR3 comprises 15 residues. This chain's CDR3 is CASSLRVGGYTEAFF. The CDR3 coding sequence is TGTGCCAGCAGCTTACGTGTCGGGGGATACACTGAAGCTTTCTTT.